The rows below give T cell receptor beta chains drawn from one sample of a study of blood T cell repertoires in COVID-19. The method was immunoSEQ multiplex PCR; TCRdb's version includes in-frame clones alone and lacks a portion of them. The table records some 220,000 clones, approximately 81% of them present only once. The sequencing input was peripheral blood. These receptors originate from a man over 45 who had recovered from COVID-19. Both conserved end residues are part of each CDR3.

cdr3_aa,v_call,j_call
CASSQEQRSTDTQYF,TRBV4-1,TRBJ2-3
CASSRRTSGSFQGEQFF,TRBV3-1/TRBV3-2,TRBJ2-1
CASRRSGTSGTDTQYF,TRBV27,TRBJ2-3
CASSLIGQVNTGELFF,TRBV11-1,TRBJ2-2
CASRLSGFSGNTIYF,TRBV28,TRBJ1-3
CASSRIEGASTEAFF,TRBV5-6,TRBJ1-1
CASSPLGTGASRRNTEAFF,TRBV28,TRBJ1-1
CASSGNRGYEQYF,TRBV7-2,TRBJ2-7
CSVVLAGGLGDTQYF,TRBV29-1,TRBJ2-3
CASSRAGAYNEQFF,TRBV3-1/TRBV3-2,TRBJ2-1
CASNSQGGFDSPLHF,TRBV19,TRBJ1-6
CASSQVIGANSPLHF,TRBV3-1/TRBV3-2,TRBJ1-6
CASSLRGTQLYGYTF,TRBV19,TRBJ1-2
CASSPDRVTDTQYF,TRBV18,TRBJ2-3
CASRNDRPATEAFF,TRBV19,TRBJ1-1
CATGHENTEAFF,TRBV10-3,TRBJ1-1
CAWSPQGFGNTIYF,TRBV30,TRBJ1-3
CASSLGELSYEQYF,TRBV5-1,TRBJ2-7
CASSVGLAGRSHEQYF,TRBV9,TRBJ2-7
CASSPWPSSLLDTQYF,TRBV27,TRBJ2-3
CAWRGGTLNTGELFF,TRBV30,TRBJ2-2
CASSFSPKNIQYF,TRBV5-1,TRBJ2-4
CASSPPTVAGGGEQYF,TRBV18,TRBJ2-7
CASSAQRGSYNSPLHF,TRBV9,TRBJ1-6
CASSPSKGKGDYNEQFF,TRBV4-2,TRBJ2-1
CASSKQNPPGRNTEAFF,TRBV27,TRBJ1-1
CASNIGQALNQPQHF,TRBV27,TRBJ1-5
CSGKRGTGEQYF,TRBV29-1,TRBJ2-7